This TCR beta chain stems from a study of blood T cell repertoires in COVID-19. V was pared by 7 bases and J by 5 bases, with 14 bases between. Germline assignment: CDR1 SNHLY and CDR2 FYNNEI. This CDR3 is 13 amino acids long. Assay: immunoSEQ multiplex PCR; the TCRdb copy retains only in-frame clones and omits some. The sample lists 250,000 or so clones, around four fifths seen once, with 4.2% in the top ten. The sample comprised peripheral blood. The TCR sequence derives from a man in his 60s with acute or convalescent COVID-19. The chain combines TRBV2 with TRBJ1-1; no reliable D call. CDR3 loop: CASTREGRTEAFF. The CDR3 DNA reads TGTGCCAGCACCCGGGAGGGAAGGACTGAAGCTTTCTTT. The variable domain in full, completed from reference TRBV2 and TRBJ1-1, reads EPEVTQTPSHQVTQMGQEVILRCVPISNHLYFYWYRQILGQKVEFLVSFYNNEISEKSEIFDDQFSVERPDGSNFTLKIRSTKLEDSAMYFCASTREGRTEAFFGQGTRLTVV.